A selection of T cell receptor beta chains follows, all from one sample in a study of cytomegalovirus exposure and HLA in healthy donors. Clones were read by immunoSEQ multiplex PCR, and TCRdb kept only the in-frame ones, dropping some. The sample comprises roughly 180,000 clones, about 9% of which are singletons, and over 1% rests with the top ten. What was sequenced was PBMCs. The source of these receptors is a woman in her twenties or thirties in good health and CMV-seropositive. The CDR3 runs from the conserved cysteine through the conserved F or W. The D gene is left open where the match is weak. Only some rows state a clone size, as once, few, many or a class for expanded clones.

v_call,clone_size,d_call,j_call,cdr3_aa,cdr3_nt
TRBV7-9,.,.,TRBJ1-1,CASSLARQRNTEAFF,TGTGCCAGCAGCTTAGCGCGGCAGAGAAACACTGAAGCTTTCTTT
TRBV4-2,few,.,TRBJ2-7,CASSPTQGGTYEQYF,TGTGCCAGCAGCCCAACTCAGGGCGGAACCTACGAGCAGTACTTC
TRBV7-2,few,.,TRBJ1-4,CASSVGGYNEKLFF,TGTGCCAGCAGCGTCGGGGGGTATAATGAAAAACTGTTTTTT
TRBV7-9,few,.,TRBJ1-2,CASSHQGAPYGYTF,TGTGCCAGCAGCCACCAGGGTGCCCCCTATGGCTACACCTTC
TRBV27,.,.,TRBJ2-6,CASSPTGLIGPGANVLTF,TGTGCCAGCAGCCCTACAGGGTTAATTGGTCCTGGGGCCAACGTCCTGACTTTC
TRBV30,few,.,TRBJ2-7,CAWSQQAPYRGGAYEQYF,TGTGCCTGGAGTCAACAGGCCCCCTACAGGGGGGGGGCCTACGAGCAGTACTTC
TRBV11-1,.,TRBD1,TRBJ2-7,CASSLPGQYSYEQYF,TGTGCCAGCAGCCTCCCGGGACAGTATTCCTACGAGCAGTACTTC
TRBV5-4,.,TRBD2,TRBJ2-2,CASSSRREDAGELFF,TGTGCCAGCAGTTCCAGGCGGGAGGACGCCGGGGAGCTGTTTTTT
TRBV6-5,.,TRBD2,TRBJ2-7,CASSTGGRRTYEQYF,TGTGCCAGCAGCACGGGGGGTCGGAGGACCTACGAGCAGTACTTC
TRBV5-4,few,TRBD1,TRBJ1-2,CASSLGGTGGSWDYGYTF,TGTGCCAGCAGCTTGGGTGGCACAGGGGGTAGCTGGGACTATGGCTACACCTTC
TRBV6-5,few,TRBD1,TRBJ2-7,CATRPGQSYEQYF,TGTGCCACCAGACCGGGACAGAGCTACGAGCAGTACTTC
TRBV2,few,.,TRBJ1-1,CASRREGDWAEAFF,TGTGCCAGCCGCCGGGAGGGGGATTGGGCTGAAGCTTTCTTT